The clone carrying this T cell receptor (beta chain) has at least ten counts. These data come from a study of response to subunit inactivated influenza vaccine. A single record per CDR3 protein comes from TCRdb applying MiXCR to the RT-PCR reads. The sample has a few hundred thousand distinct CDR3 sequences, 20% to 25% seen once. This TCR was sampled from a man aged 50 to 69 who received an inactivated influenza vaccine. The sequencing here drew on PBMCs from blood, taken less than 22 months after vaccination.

CDR3: CASSQPGQGNIQYF. The CDR3 coding sequence is TGTGCCAGCAGCCAGCCGGGACAGGGAAACATTCAGTACTTC. The chain combines TRBV3-1 with TRBJ2-4; 9 bases fit TRBD1. Germline V gene sequence: CDR1 LGHDT, CDR2 YNNKEL (reference sequence). With 3 bases clipped from V and 6 bases from J, the junction kept 3 bases outside the gene matches. This CDR3 contains 14 residues. Full variable domain (outside the CDR3, taken from reference TRBV3-1 and TRBJ2-4): DTAVSQTPKYLVTQMGNDKSIKCEQNLGHDTMYWYKQDSKKFLKIMFSYNNKELIINETVPNRFSPKSPDKAHLNLHINSLELGDSAVYFCASSQPGQGNIQYFGAGTRLSVL.